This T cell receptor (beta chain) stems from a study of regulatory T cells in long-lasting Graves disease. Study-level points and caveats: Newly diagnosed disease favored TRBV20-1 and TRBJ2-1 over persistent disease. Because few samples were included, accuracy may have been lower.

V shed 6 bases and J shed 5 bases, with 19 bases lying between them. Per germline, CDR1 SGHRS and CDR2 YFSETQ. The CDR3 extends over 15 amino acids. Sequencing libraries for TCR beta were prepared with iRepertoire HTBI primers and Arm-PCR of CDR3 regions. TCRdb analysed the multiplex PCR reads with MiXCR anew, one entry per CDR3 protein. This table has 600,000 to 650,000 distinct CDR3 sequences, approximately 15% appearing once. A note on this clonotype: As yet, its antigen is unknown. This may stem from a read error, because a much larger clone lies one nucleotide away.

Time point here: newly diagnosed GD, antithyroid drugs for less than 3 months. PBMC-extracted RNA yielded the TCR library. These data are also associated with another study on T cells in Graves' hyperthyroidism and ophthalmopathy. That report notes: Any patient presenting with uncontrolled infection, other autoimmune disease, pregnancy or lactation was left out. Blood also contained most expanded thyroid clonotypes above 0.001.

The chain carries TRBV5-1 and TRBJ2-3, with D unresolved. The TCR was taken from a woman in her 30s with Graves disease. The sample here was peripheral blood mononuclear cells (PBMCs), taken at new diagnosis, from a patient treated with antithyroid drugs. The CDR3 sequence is CASKSQASSGDTQYF. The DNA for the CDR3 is TGCGCCAGCAAGTCTCAGGCATCTTCGGGAGATACGCAGTATTTT.